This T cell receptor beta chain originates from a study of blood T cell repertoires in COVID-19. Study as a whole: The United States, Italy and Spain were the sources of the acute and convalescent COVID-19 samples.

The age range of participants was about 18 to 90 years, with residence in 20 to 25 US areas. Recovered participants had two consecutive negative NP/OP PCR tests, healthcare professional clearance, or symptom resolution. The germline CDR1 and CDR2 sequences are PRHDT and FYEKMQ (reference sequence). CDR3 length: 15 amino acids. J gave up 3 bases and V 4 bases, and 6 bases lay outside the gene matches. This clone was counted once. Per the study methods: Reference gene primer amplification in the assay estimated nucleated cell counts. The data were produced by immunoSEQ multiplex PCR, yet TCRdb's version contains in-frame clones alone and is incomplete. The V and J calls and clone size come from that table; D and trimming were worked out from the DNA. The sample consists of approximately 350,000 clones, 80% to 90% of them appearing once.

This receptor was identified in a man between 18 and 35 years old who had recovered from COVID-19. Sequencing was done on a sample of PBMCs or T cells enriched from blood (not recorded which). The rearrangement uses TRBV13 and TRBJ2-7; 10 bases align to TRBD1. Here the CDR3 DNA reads TGTGCCAGCAGCTCTCCCGGACAGGGGGACTACGAGCAGTACTTC. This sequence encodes CASSSPGQGDYEQYF. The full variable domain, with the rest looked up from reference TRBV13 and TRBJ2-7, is AAGVIQSPRHLIKEKRETATLKCYPIPRHDTVYWYQQGPGQDPQFLISFYEKMQSDKGSIPDRFSAQQFSDYHSELNMSSLELGDSALYFCASSSPGQGDYEQYFGPGTRLTVT.